The present entry profiles one TCR beta chain with its context. In the original workflow: Amplification from reference gene primers served as the basis for estimated nucleated cell counts. The assay was immunoSEQ multiplex PCR, and TCRdb's table has in-frame clones only and misses some. V and J calls and clone size are copied from that table; D and trimming were computed from the DNA. The data show about 190,000 clones, around 80% seen once. These data originate in a study of blood T cell repertoires in COVID-19. About the research overall: Sources were T cells, B-cell-depleted T cells, or PBMCs; the material itself was cDNA or gDNA.

Germline loops: CDR1 ENHRY, CDR2 SYGVKD. Between the trimmed V and J ends, which lost 4 bases and 2 bases, there was a span of 18 bases. The CDR3 consists of 16 residues. Sequenced sample: peripheral blood. This rearrangement joins TRBV10-3 to TRBJ2-7, with D possibly matching TRBD1 (5 bases). This receptor was taken from a man aged 50-60 years who had recovered from COVID-19. DNA for the CDR3: TGTGCCATCAGTGCAGGGAAGGTCCTCCTCCCCTACGAGCAGTACTTC. Protein sequence: CAISAGKVLLPYEQYF.